Listed here are 11 T cell receptor beta chains from one sample, sequenced in a study of cytomegalovirus exposure and HLA in healthy donors. With 60 Vbeta and 13 Jbeta primers, the PCR was carried out. Libraries were prepared by immunoSEQ multiplex PCR; TCRdb keeps only in-frame clonotypes and omits some of them. Of about 160,000 clones listed, roughly four fifths are singletons. Sequencing was performed on PBMCs. All receptors derive from a young woman in good health and CMV-seronegative.

This chain connects TRBV27 to TRBJ1-5; 10 bases align to TRBD1. The trim removed 5 bases at V and 11 bases at J, leaving 9 bases unmatched. The germline V gene encodes CDR1 MNHEY and CDR2 SMNVEV (reference sequence). The CDR3 totals 14 residues. DNA for the CDR3: TGTGCCAGCAGTACTATGACAGGGGGCAAGACCCAGCATTTT. It translates to CASSTMTGGKTQHF.

The chain uses TRBV6-4 and TRBJ2-2, with a possible D match to TRBD2 (6 bases). Germline V lookup: CDR1 MRHNA, CDR2 SNTAGT. Deletions cut 0 bases from V and 3 bases from J, with 14 bases between. The CDR3 loop spans 17 amino acids. The CDR3 DNA sequence: TGTGCCAGCAGTGACTCGTCGGAGTGGGGGGACACCGGGGAGCTGTTTTTT. Its protein is CASSDSSEWGDTGELFF.

In this sample, this clone turned up a few times. The J gene is TRBJ2-7, the V gene TRBV27, with 9 bases that match TRBD1. CDR3 length: 14 residues. J was trimmed by 4 bases and V by 10 bases; bases with no gene match: 11. Looked up from germline, CDR1 is MNHEY and CDR2 is SMNVEV (reference sequence). This CDR3 is CATSRGTGFYEQYF. The CDR3 coding sequence is TGTGCCACCTCTCGAGGGACAGGGTTTTACGAGCAGTACTTC.

The gene calls are TRBV18 and TRBJ1-2, with D perhaps matching TRBD1 (5 bases). Germline CDR1 and CDR2: KGHSH and LQKENI. V was shortened by 1 base and J by 0 bases, with 12 bases between the two germline ends. This CDR3 spans 16 amino acids. This CDR3 is CASSPLDSPTNYGYTF. CDR3 nucleotides: TGTGCCAGCTCACCACTCGACAGTCCCACTAACTATGGCTACACCTTC.

This clone was recorded only once. V usage is TRBV28 and J usage is TRBJ2-7, with 8 bases identical to TRBD1. The CDR3 runs 12 residues. Germline loops: CDR1 MDHEN, CDR2 SYDVKM. V shed 5 bases, J shed 6 bases, and the junction held 3 bases outside the gene matches. The CDR3 bases are TGTGCCAGCAGTCGTCAGGGGGCCGAGCAGTACTTC. It codes for CASSRQGAEQYF.

The chain employs TRBV29-1 and TRBJ2-2, with TRBD2 as a possible D gene (5 bases). Germline V lookup: CDR1 SQVTM, CDR2 ANQGSEA. This CDR3 region has 14 residues. V dropped 1 base and J dropped 5 bases, with 11 bases sitting between them. The chain's CDR3 is CSVEGPGMTGELFF. The CDR3 nucleotides are TGCAGCGTTGAAGGCCCGGGGATGACCGGGGAGCTGTTTTTT.

The rearrangement links TRBV28 to TRBJ2-3, with 9 bases identical to TRBD2. Germline CDR1 reads MDHEN; CDR2 reads SYDVKM. CDR3 length: 18 amino acids. Trimming cost V 8 bases and J 2 bases; bases outside gene matches: 17. The CDR3 reads CASYAAGLALDHTDTQYF. CDR3 sequence (DNA): TGTGCCAGCTACGCTGCGGGACTAGCTCTTGATCACACAGATACGCAGTATTTT.

The V call is TRBV6-5, the J call TRBJ1-2, with D perhaps matching TRBD1 (5 bases). CDR3 length: 14 residues. Trimming pared 2 bases from V and 2 bases from J, leaving 9 bases between. Germline V gene data show CDR1 as MNHEY and CDR2 as SVGAGI. For the CDR3, the DNA is TGTGCCAGCAGTTACGGATCAGGGAACTATGGCTACACCTTC. Its protein product is CASSYGSGNYGYTF.

V usage is TRBV27 and J usage is TRBJ1-1; 10 nucleotides agree with TRBD1. This CDR3 spans 13 amino acids. Germline-derived CDR1 and CDR2 are MNHEY and SMNVEV (reference sequence). The V and J ends lost 6 bases and 9 bases, in that order; junction bases with no gene match: 7. The CDR3 is CASRSYDRGQAFF. CDR3 sequence (DNA): TGTGCCAGCAGGTCTTACGACAGGGGGCAAGCTTTCTTT.

The chain is built from TRBV7-3 and TRBJ2-3; 8 bases line up with TRBD2. Germline V gene sequence: CDR1 SGHTA, CDR2 FQGTGA. The V and J ends lost 2 bases and 0 bases, in that order; junction bases with no gene match: 4. This CDR3 spans 16 amino acids. The chain's CDR3 is CASSLRGGPSTDTQYF. DNA for the CDR3: TGTGCCAGCAGCTTACGGGGGGGGCCCAGCACAGATACGCAGTATTTT. The full variable domain, in which reference TRBV7-3 and TRBJ2-3 provide the parts outside the CDR3, is GAGVSQTPSNKVTEKGKYVELRCDPISGHTALYWYRQSLGQGPEFLIYFQGTGAADDSGLPNDRFFAVRPEGSVSTLKIQRTERGDSAVYLCASSLRGGPSTDTQYFGPGTRLTVL.

This clone was recorded a few times. The J gene is TRBJ2-3, the V gene TRBV6-4; 7 bases map to TRBD2. Germline V gene data show CDR1 as MRHNA and CDR2 as SNTAGT. Unmatched junction bases numbered 5, after V lost 0 bases and J lost 2 bases. CDR3 size: 16 residues. The CDR3: CASSDSGRGTTDTQYF. CDR3 nucleotides: TGTGCCAGCAGTGACTCTGGGCGGGGGACCACAGATACGCAGTATTTT.